The clone carrying this T cell receptor (beta chain) was counted a few times. Its antigen is still unknown. Primers included in the PCR were 60 Vbeta and 13 Jbeta primers. The method was immunoSEQ multiplex PCR; TCRdb's version includes in-frame clones alone and lacks a portion of them. The table lists 150,000 to 200,000 clones, around 76% of them singletons, with around 2.3% in the top ten. These data come from a study of cytomegalovirus exposure and HLA in healthy donors. Study conclusions and caveats: In vitro experiments confirmed that three CMV-associated chains were specific for CMV antigens. Indistinguishable V segments, including TRBV6-2 and TRBV6-3, were excluded. TCR beta chains numbering some 160 were designated cytomegalovirus-associated.

Trimming pared 2 bases from V and 3 bases from J, leaving 13 bases between. Germline CDR1 and CDR2: SEHNR and FQNEAQ (reference sequence). CDR3 length: 15 amino acids. The material sequenced was PBMCs. The receptor was derived from a woman in her twenties or thirties in good health and CMV-seropositive. V is TRBV7-9 and J is TRBJ2-5; D is perhaps TRBD2 (6 bases). Here the CDR3 reads CASSLRELAEETQYF. CDR3 DNA: TGTGCCAGCAGCTTACGTGAACTAGCCGAAGAGACCCAGTACTTC.